Sequencing of this TCR beta chain was carried out in a study of regulatory dendritic cells for organ transplantation. Sequencing used immunoSEQ multiplex PCR; TCRdb keeps in-frame clones, though not all of them. The data contain around 29,000 clones, less than 85% of them seen just once; the ten biggest clones take up 0.4%. The germline V gene has CDR1 LGHNA and CDR2 YNFKEQ. Trimming removed 0 bases at V and 0 bases at J, with 9 bases between. The CDR3 contains 15 residues. The chain recombines TRBV4-2 with TRBJ2-7, with D possibly matching TRBD2 (5 bases). The source of this sequence is a human donor in good health. The sequencing sample was made of naive CD8+ T cells from blood. The sample's subset: CD45RA+ naive T cells. DNA for the CDR3: TGTGCCAGCAGCCAAGATCCGGACTCCTCCTACGAGCAGTACTTC. The encoded protein is CASSQDPDSSYEQYF.